This TCR beta chain was sequenced for a study of shared clonotypes between healthy human individuals. Study-level points and caveats: Blood was the sole source, and tissue repertoires probably differ. Represented diversity, genetic and exposure-history alike, was limited by few donors.

The ends were cut back, 5 bases at V and 5 bases at J, with 9 bases in the middle. CDR1 is SGHVS, CDR2 FQNEAQ, per germline. The CDR3 has 12 amino acids. As to this clone: Antigen unknown.

Without sorting, samples used some 93 million PBMCs for genomic DNA. Sequencing was performed with immunoSEQ multiplex PCR; in TCRdb, only in-frame clones are kept and a portion is missing. The profile shows 490,000 or so clones, 76% of them singletons. The sequence derives from a woman between 40 and 55 years old in good health. Some clones in this sample may be carry-over from other donors' samples. J is TRBJ2-5 and V is TRBV7-8; D is undetermined. Sequencing was carried out using PBMCs. This chain's CDR3 is CASSPSRETQYF. CDR3 coding DNA: TGTGCCAGCAGCCCCTCCCGGGAGACCCAGTACTTC.